The 10 T cell receptor beta chains below all came from one sample that was sequenced in a study of cytomegalovirus exposure and HLA in healthy donors. PCR used 60 Vbeta primers and 13 Jbeta primers. Produced via immunoSEQ multiplex PCR; TCRdb's table is partial and in-frame only. Here the sample spans around 200,000 clones, just over 75% being singletons. The material sequenced was PBMCs. Receptor source: a woman between 25 and 40 years old in good health and CMV-seropositive.

The chain couples TRBV28 to TRBJ2-3; 7 nucleotides match TRBD2. The CDR3 runs to 16 residues. Germline V gene sequence: CDR1 MDHEN, CDR2 SYDVKM. J was trimmed by 3 bases and V by 6 bases; bases with no gene match: 12. CDR3 bases: TGTGCCAGCAGGGCCTTGGGCTGGGGGGGGACAGATACGCAGTATTTT. Translating gives CASRALGWGGTDTQYF.

The chain combines TRBV30 with TRBJ2-7, with 7 nucleotides matching TRBD1. With 2 bases clipped from V and 11 bases from J, the junction kept 6 bases outside the gene matches. CDR1 is GTSNPN and CDR2 is SVGIG in the germline V gene (reference sequence). The CDR3 runs 11 residues. The CDR3 reads CAWSPGQVKYF. CDR3 nucleotides: TGTGCCTGGAGTCCCGGACAGGTAAAGTACTTC.

The chain has TRBV6-5 and TRBJ1-1; tentatively, D is TRBD1 (6 bases). The ends were cut back, 6 bases at V and 1 base at J, with 12 bases in the middle. The CDR3 extends over 14 amino acids. Germline CDR1 reads MNHEY; CDR2 reads SVGAGI. The CDR3 bases are TGTGCCAGCAGATGGAGGGGGGGGAACACTGAAGCTTTCTTT. Translated, it gives CASRWRGGNTEAFF.

V and J are TRBV18 and TRBJ1-1, with 7 bases identical to TRBD1. After removal of 4 bases from V and 2 bases from J, the junction contained 4 bases not matched to a gene. Germline assignment: CDR1 KGHSH and CDR2 LQKENI. CDR3 size: 14 residues. The DNA for the CDR3 is TGTGCCAGCTCACTTGGGACAGATAACACTGAAGCTTTCTTT. Translated: CASSLGTDNTEAFF.

The chain carries TRBV11-2 and TRBJ1-1; the match to TRBD1 covers 7 bases. J was trimmed by 2 bases and V by 3 bases; bases with no gene match: 3. This CDR3 is built from 14 residues. Looked up from germline, CDR1 is SGHAT and CDR2 is FQNNGV. The CDR3 spells CASSFHRGNTEAFF. The CDR3 nucleotides read TGTGCCAGCAGCTTTCACAGGGGTAACACTGAAGCTTTCTTT.

V usage is TRBV10-2 and J usage is TRBJ2-5; 8 positions agree with TRBD2. Trimming removed 4 bases from V and 7 bases from J; junction bases left unmatched: 14. Germline V CDR1 and CDR2: WSHSY, SAAADI. The CDR3 is 16 amino acids. CDR3 in amino acids: CASSVGTSFGEGTQYF. The CDR3 DNA is TGCGCCAGCAGTGTAGGGACTAGTTTTGGGGAGGGGACCCAGTACTTC.

V usage is TRBV5-1 and J usage is TRBJ2-7; D remains unclear. Germline lookup yields CDR1 SGHRS and CDR2 YFSETQ. Trimming shortened V by 2 bases and J by 2 bases, and 8 bases separated the two germline ends. This CDR3 region has 13 residues. This CDR3 is CASSFQVTYEQYF. Here the CDR3 DNA reads TGCGCCAGCAGCTTTCAGGTAACCTACGAGCAGTACTTC. The full variable domain, completed using reference TRBV5-1 and TRBJ2-7, is KAGVTQTPRYLIKTRGQQVTLSCSPISGHRSVSWYQQTPGQGLQFLFEYFSETQRNKGNFPGRFSGRQFSNSRSEMNVSTLELGDSALYLCASSFQVTYEQYFGPGTRLTVT.

The chain employs TRBV15 and TRBJ2-1; 7 bases align to TRBD2. With V trimmed by 0 bases and J by 7 bases, 9 bases remained unmatched. CDR3 size: 16 residues. Germline CDR1 reads LNHNV; CDR2 reads YYDKDF (reference sequence). The CDR3 sequence: CATSRDWRGSSNEQFF. CDR3 in DNA: TGTGCCACCAGCAGAGATTGGCGGGGGAGTTCAAATGAGCAGTTCTTC.

V usage is TRBV5-1 and J usage is TRBJ2-7; 14 positions match TRBD2. Per the germline V gene, CDR1 is SGHRS and CDR2 is YFSETQ. The CDR3 length is 15 residues. V gave up 0 bases and J gave up 7 bases; unmatched junction bases: 3. The CDR3 sequence is CASSLAGLAGEEQYF. The DNA of the CDR3 is TGCGCCAGCAGCTTGGCGGGACTAGCGGGAGAAGAGCAGTACTTC.

The CDR3 DNA reads TGCGCCAGTAACCGTGGCGGGAGCTCCTACAATGAGCAGTTCTTC. Translation: CASNRGGSSYNEQFF. The chain couples TRBV5-1 to TRBJ2-1; 7 bases line up with TRBD2. The junction had 8 bases not matched to a gene; V was cut back by 8 bases and J by 0 bases. CDR1 SGHRS and CDR2 YFSETQ come from the germline V gene. The CDR3 is 15 residues long.